The clone carrying this T cell receptor beta chain was seen a few times. No antigen is known for it. This sample is part of a study of cytomegalovirus exposure and HLA in healthy donors. Study information: Most genotyped donors, approximately 77% of about 400, had Caucasian-associated genetic ancestry.

The PCR used 60 Vbeta and 13 Jbeta primers. TCRdb's table, derived via immunoSEQ multiplex PCR, lists solely in-frame clones and lacks some. The repertoire holds about 88,000 clones, with around 85% as singletons. Study-level results: A few chains tied to CMV proved CMV antigen-specific in vitro. The authors later found most CMV-associated TCR beta chains appeared HLA-restricted. When analyzed later, a missense DCLRE1C variant was found to be linked to TCR beta V- and J-gene trimming.

Sequenced material: PBMCs. The source is a man aged 25 to 40 in good health and CMV-seronegative.

As DNA, the CDR3 is TGTGCCAGCAGCGCCAACCCCGGGACAGTAGAAAAACTGTTTTTT. Protein: CASSANPGTVEKLFF. The V gene is TRBV5-4, the J gene TRBJ1-4, with 7 bases fitting TRBD1. Germline V gives CDR1 SGHNT, CDR2 YYREEE (reference sequence). The V gene end was trimmed by 4 bases and the J gene end by 8 bases; junction bases not matched to a gene: 11. The CDR3 contains 15 residues.